This entry lists 23 T cell receptor beta chains sequenced from one sample in a study of circulating CD8 cells and anti-PD-1 response in melanoma. The QIAseq Immune Repertoire TCR panel built the libraries from roughly 16 ng of total RNA. Using its own MiXCR run on the reads, TCRdb lists one record per CDR3 protein. The sample yields some 2,100 distinct CDR3 sequences, roughly 7.8% seen once. Four subsets defined by PD-1 and/or TIGIT were sorted from live CD3+CD8+TCRalphabeta+ cells. The specimen comprised CD8+ T cells from PBMCs, sampled at baseline or after one month of anti-PD-1 therapy (not recorded which). These receptors were collected from a human donor with melanoma.

This clonotype is termed medium-sized. The rearrangement joins TRBV29-1 to TRBJ2-2, with 7 bases aligning to TRBD1. The V gene end was trimmed by 5 bases and the J gene end by 6 bases; junction bases not matched to a gene: 6. This CDR3 contains 13 residues. The germline CDR1 and CDR2 sequences are SQVTM and ANQGSEA. The CDR3, as DNA: TGCAGCGTTACCGACAGGGTGTCCGGGGAGCTGTTTTTT. Protein sequence: CSVTDRVSGELFF.

In its sample, this clonotype is medium-sized (0.01 to 0.1%). The chain joins TRBV7-3 to TRBJ2-3, with 7 bases identical to TRBD1. This CDR3 is built from 16 residues. Per germline, CDR1 SGHTA and CDR2 FQGTGA. The J segment lost 1 base and the V segment lost 5 bases, leaving 9 bases of the junction unmatched. The CDR3 sequence: CASSRDSSGGTDTQYF. The DNA of the CDR3 is TGTGCCAGCAGCCGGGACAGCTCAGGGGGCACAGATACGCAGTATTTT.

This clonotype rates as medium-sized (0.01 to 0.1%). V gene TRBV15 combines with J gene TRBJ1-6; the D gene is possibly TRBD1 (6 bases). Germline loops: CDR1 LNHNV, CDR2 YYDKDF (reference sequence). Deletions cut 8 bases from V and 4 bases from J, with 12 bases between. There are 14 residues in the CDR3. CDR3 region: CATSKQGYNSPLHF. DNA for the CDR3: TGTGCCACCTCCAAACAGGGTTATAATTCACCCCTCCACTTT.

By proportion, this clonotype is medium-sized. V gene TRBV19 combines with J gene TRBJ1-1; 7 nucleotides match TRBD1. The V gene's germline CDR1 is LNHDA and CDR2 SQIVND (reference sequence). With V trimmed by 5 bases and J by 5 bases, 8 bases remained unmatched. The CDR3 loop spans 14 amino acids. CDR3 sequence reads: CASSEGTVGTEAFF. The CDR3, as DNA: TGTGCCAGTAGTGAAGGGACAGTTGGAACTGAAGCTTTCTTT.

Within the sample, this clonotype is large. The V and J genes are TRBV5-1 and TRBJ2-1, with a possible D match to TRBD2 (6 bases). V was clipped by 4 bases and J by 16 bases, with 18 bases between them. Germline lookup yields CDR1 SGHRS and CDR2 YFSETQ. CDR3 length: 12 residues. CDR3 sequence: CASSRTGASGFF. CDR3 DNA: TGCGCCAGCAGCCGCACGGGAGCGTCCGGATTCTTC. Complete variable domain (other parts from reference TRBV5-1 and TRBJ2-1): KAGVTQTPRYLIKTRGQQVTLSCSPISGHRSVSWYQQTPGQGLQFLFEYFSETQRNKGNFPGRFSGRQFSNSRSEMNVSTLELGDSALYLCASSRTGASGFFGPGTRLTVL.

This clonotype came up a few times. The chain recombines TRBV6-5 with TRBJ2-7; D not certain. Trimming took 3 bases from V and 4 from J, leaving 13 bases between them. The length of the CDR3 is 14 residues. Per germline, CDR1 MNHEY and CDR2 SVGAGI. The CDR3 DNA is TGTGCCAGCAGTTATGGCAGGAAACCTTACGAGCAGTACTTC. This gives the protein CASSYGRKPYEQYF.

By proportion, this clonotype is medium-sized (0.01 to 0.1%). The V call is TRBV2, the J call TRBJ1-2; D unclear. The V and J ends lost 1 base and 3 bases respectively, with 9 bases between them. This CDR3 is 14 amino acids long. Germline V gene data show CDR1 as SNHLY and CDR2 as FYNNEI. CDR3 nucleotide sequence: TGTGCCAGCAGTGAAGTGTCGGGTTACTATGGCTACACCTTC. Its protein is CASSEVSGYYGYTF. Variable domain in full (rest from reference TRBV2 and TRBJ1-2): EPEVTQTPSHQVTQMGQEVILRCVPISNHLYFYWYRQILGQKVEFLVSFYNNEISEKSEIFDDQFSVERPDGSNFTLKIRSTKLEDSAMYFCASSEVSGYYGYTFGSGTRLTVV.

This clonotype is classed as medium-sized (0.01 to 0.1%). This rearrangement joins TRBV27 to TRBJ2-1, with 8 bases that match TRBD2. Trimming cost V 5 bases and J 2 bases; bases outside gene matches: 8. This CDR3 has 16 residues. Germline V lookup: CDR1 MNHEY, CDR2 SMNVEV (reference sequence). CDR3 nucleotides: TGTGCCAGCAGTGACCGCAGCGGGGGCGCCTACAATGAGCAGTTCTTC. This codes for CASSDRSGGAYNEQFF.

This clonotype counts as large (0.1 to 1%). Here the CDR3 reads CSVDGQGRLDTQYF. In DNA form, the CDR3 reads TGCAGCGTTGATGGGCAGGGGCGATTAGATACGCAGTATTTT. This chain links TRBV29-1 with TRBJ2-3, with D maybe TRBD1 (6 bases). V dropped 3 bases and J dropped 5 bases, with 15 bases sitting between them. The CDR3 is made up of 14 amino acids. CDR1 SQVTM and CDR2 ANQGSEA come from the germline V gene.

By sample share, this clonotype is medium-sized (0.01 to 0.1%). The chain has TRBV20-1 and TRBJ1-2; D uncertain. The CDR3 extends over 16 amino acids. With 5 bases removed from V and 4 bases from J, the gap between germline ends came to 23 bases. Germline V gene sequence: CDR1 DFQATT, CDR2 SNEGSKA (reference sequence). This chain's CDR3 is CSAPTLGRDYGYGYTF. The CDR3 bases are TGCAGTGCTCCTACTCTAGGGAGGGATTATGGCTATGGCTACACCTTC.

This clonotype is medium-sized within its sample. The chain recombines TRBV7-3 with TRBJ2-2, with TRBD2 matching 13 bases. CDR1 is SGHTA, CDR2 FQGTGA, per germline. Trimming at V came to 5 bases and at J to 3 bases, leaving 9 bases not matched to a gene. This CDR3 contains 18 residues. The CDR3 reads CASSPRTSGSFYTGELFF. The CDR3 nucleotides are TGTGCCAGCAGCCCCAGGACTAGCGGGAGTTTCTACACCGGGGAGCTGTTTTTT.

The rearrangement links TRBV19 to TRBJ2-1, with 12 bases identical to TRBD1. V was clipped by 1 base and J by 9 bases; unmatched bases: 4. The CDR3 is 15 amino acids. Per the germline V gene, CDR1 is LNHDA and CDR2 is SQIVND (reference sequence). The CDR3 protein is CASSIAGQGASEQFF. CDR3 DNA sequence: TGTGCCAGTAGTATAGCGGGACAGGGGGCAAGTGAGCAGTTCTTC.

This clonotype is medium-sized within its sample. The chain joins TRBV9 to TRBJ1-1; D is undetermined. V lost 0 bases, J lost 0 bases, and 9 bases lay in between. Germline assignment: CDR1 SGDLS and CDR2 YYNGEE. The CDR3 is made up of 15 amino acids. This CDR3 reads CASSVAPKMNTEAFF. CDR3 DNA: TGTGCCAGCAGCGTAGCCCCAAAGATGAACACTGAAGCTTTCTTT.

This clonotype was seen more than once but under ten times. This chain connects TRBV9 to TRBJ1-1, with a possible D match to TRBD1 (5 bases). The CDR3 runs 12 residues. Germline loops: CDR1 SGDLS, CDR2 YYNGEE. The ends were cut back, 2 bases at V and 4 bases at J, with 6 bases in the middle. CDR3 in amino acids: CASSVGATEAFF. The DNA of the CDR3 is TGTGCCAGCAGCGTTGGGGCCACTGAAGCTTTCTTT.

This clonotype appeared a few times. Possible read error: a much larger clone is one base away. This chain joins TRBV9 and TRBJ2-1; D may correspond to TRBD1 or TRBD2 (5 bases each). CDR1 SGDLS and CDR2 YYNGEE come from the germline V gene. V shed 4 bases and J shed 12 bases, with 14 bases lying between them. This CDR3 comprises 12 residues. CDR3 nucleotide sequence: TGTGCCAGCAGCCCCCCGGGGCTTGGGCAGTTCTTC. Amino acids: CASSPPGLGQFF.

This clonotype is termed large. V gene TRBV28 combines with J gene TRBJ1-4; D may be TRBD1 (5 bases). The CDR3 runs to 16 residues. Trimming pared 4 bases from V and 0 bases from J, leaving 12 bases between. CDR1 is MDHEN, CDR2 SYDVKM, per germline. The chain's CDR3 is CASSSGTLATNEKLFF. CDR3 in DNA: TGTGCCAGCAGTTCGGGGACCCTTGCAACTAATGAAAAACTGTTTTTT.

This clonotype is judged medium-sized. J is TRBJ2-2 and V is TRBV27, with TRBD1 as a possible D gene (6 bases). Germline V gene sequence: CDR1 MNHEY, CDR2 SMNVEV (reference sequence). V was cut by 3 bases and J by 2 bases, with 10 bases left in between. This CDR3 has 15 residues. CDR3: CASSFRQDNTGELFF. The CDR3 DNA follows: TGTGCCAGCAGTTTTCGACAGGATAACACCGGGGAGCTGTTTTTT.

By proportion, this clonotype is medium-sized (0.01 to 0.1%). This sequence joins TRBV28 and TRBJ2-1; D may be TRBD1 (6 bases). Germline values: CDR1 MDHEN, CDR2 SYDVKM. The CDR3 length is 11 residues. The ends were cut back, 7 bases at V and 12 bases at J, with 13 bases in the middle. CDR3: CASNRATGQFF. The CDR3 region has the DNA TGTGCCAGCAACAGGGCCACGGGGCAGTTCTTC.

About this clonotype: A read error may account for a junction end that differs from germline. The CDR3 DNA reads TGTGCCAGTAGTTTCGGCCTCCTGGGGGACAATGAGCAGTCCTTC. It codes for CASSFGLLGDNEQSF. This rearrangement joins TRBV19 to TRBJ2-1, with D possibly matching TRBD1 (6 bases). CDR3 length: 15 residues. Germline V CDR1 and CDR2: LNHDA, SQIVND (reference sequence).

This clonotype is classed as medium-sized. The chain has TRBV28 and TRBJ2-3, with D unclear. Trimming shortened V by 6 bases and J by 5 bases, and 9 bases separated the two germline ends. CDR1 is MDHEN, CDR2 SYDVKM, per germline. This CDR3 is built from 12 residues. The CDR3 loop is CASSRPLDTQYF. DNA for the CDR3: TGTGCCAGCAGCCGACCCTTAGATACGCAGTATTTT.

This clonotype is deemed medium-sized. The chain has TRBV18 and TRBJ2-3, with 10 nucleotides matching TRBD1. The CDR3 runs 18 residues. The J segment lost 1 base and the V segment lost 0 bases, leaving 7 bases of the junction unmatched. Germline V gene lookup returns CDR1 KGHSH and CDR2 LQKENI. The CDR3 sequence is CASSPPLGGTGGTDTQYF. The CDR3 DNA reads as TGTGCCAGCTCACCACCCTTAGGAGGGACAGGGGGCACAGATACGCAGTATTTT. Complete variable domain (other parts from reference TRBV18 and TRBJ2-3): NAGVMQNPRHLVRRRGQEARLRCSPMKGHSHVYWYRQLPEEGLKFMVYLQKENIIDESGMPKERFSAEFPKEGPSILRIQQVVRGDSAAYFCASSPPLGGTGGTDTQYFGPGTRLTVL.

This clonotype is medium-sized within its sample. The chain is built from TRBV27 and TRBJ2-1; 8 nucleotides match TRBD1. CDR3 length: 15 amino acids. V lost 5 bases and J lost 6; bases outside the gene matches: 9. From germline, CDR1 is MNHEY and CDR2 SMNVEV (reference sequence). The CDR3 DNA reads as TGTGCCAGCAGTCTCGGACAGGGAGAAGTCAATGAGCAGTTCTTC. Residues: CASSLGQGEVNEQFF.

This clonotype is medium-sized. The chain links TRBV28 to TRBJ1-5; D is undetermined. Germline CDR1 MDHEN, CDR2 SYDVKM. Trimming removed 1 base at V and 5 bases at J, with 12 bases between. This CDR3 has 15 residues. CDR3 nucleotides: TGTGCCAGCAGTTTATCCGGAGCAGGAGATCAGCCCCAGCATTTT. It is translated as CASSLSGAGDQPQHF.